One and the same sample provided the 4 T cell receptor beta chains below, sequenced in a study of T cell responses to AZD1222 COVID-19 vaccine. The table came from immunoSEQ multiplex PCR; TCRdb's copy has only in-frame clones and leaves some out. In the table there are over 130,000 clones, approximately 94% of which are singletons. The sample consisted of peripheral blood, taken on day 0 of AZD1222 vaccination. The receptors here all came from an adult in good health.

V is TRBV18 and J is TRBJ1-4, with D maybe TRBD1 (5 bases). Germline loops: CDR1 KGHSH, CDR2 LQKENI. Between the trimmed V and J ends, which lost 2 bases and 6 bases, there was a span of 13 bases. The CDR3 covers 15 residues. This CDR3 is CASSPVPGSYEKLFF. The CDR3 region has the DNA TGTGCCAGCTCACCAGTGCCAGGGTCATATGAAAAACTGTTTTTT.

The CDR3 sequence is CASSLTRTGGRTGELFF. Here the CDR3 DNA reads TGTGCCAGCAGTTTAACTCGGACAGGGGGAAGGACCGGGGAGCTGTTTTTT. The rearrangement links TRBV2 to TRBJ2-2; 10 nucleotides agree with TRBD1. Germline CDR1 SNHLY, CDR2 FYNNEI. Unmatched junction bases numbered 11, after V lost 5 bases and J lost 5 bases. The CDR3 loop spans 17 amino acids.

The gene calls are TRBV7-3 and TRBJ2-3; 7 positions agree with TRBD2. The CDR3 spans 15 residues. J lost 6 bases, V lost 1 base, and 7 bases had no gene match. CDR1 and CDR2 from the germline V gene are SGHTA and FQGTGA. CDR3 bases: TGTGCCAGCAGCTTAAGTGGGAGGGCCGGCGATACGCAGTATTTT. Protein product: CASSLSGRAGDTQYF.

This clone showed up just once. The CDR3 DNA sequence: TGTGCCAGCAGTTTAGTAGGGTCGAACACTGAAGCTTTCTTT. Protein product: CASSLVGSNTEAFF. This rearrangement joins TRBV27 to TRBJ1-1; D remains unclear. From germline, CDR1 is MNHEY and CDR2 SMNVEV (reference sequence). This CDR3 has 14 amino acids. The germline V and J ends were trimmed by 2 bases and 1 base, with 8 bases remaining between them.